This TCR beta chain comes out of a study of blood T cell repertoires in COVID-19. Study overall: Acute and convalescent COVID-19 specimens originated in the United States, Italy and Spain.

Libraries were prepared by immunoSEQ multiplex PCR; TCRdb keeps only in-frame clonotypes and omits some of them. The sample records thousands of clones, 84% being singletons. Trimming stripped 3 bases from V and 7 bases from J, with 13 bases between. CDR1 and CDR2 (germline): SQVTM, ANQGSEA. The CDR3 has 13 residues. The receptor comes from a human donor in a cohort sampled during active COVID-19. The material sequenced was peripheral blood. The V call is TRBV29-1, the J call TRBJ2-1; D is possibly TRBD2 (7 bases). CDR3 sequence: CSVEGGLGNEQFF. The CDR3 DNA is TGCAGCGTTGAGGGGGGGCTGGGGAATGAGCAGTTCTTC.